The TCR beta chain under discussion was sequenced for a study of cytomegalovirus exposure and HLA in healthy donors. CDR3 length: 16 residues. From germline, CDR1 is MDHEN and CDR2 SYDVKM. The V segment lost 3 bases and the J segment 0 bases; nucleotides outside the gene matches: 7. A few counts support this clone. Its antigen is unknown. General study results and limits: Under in vitro conditions, a few CMV-associated chains were confirmed as specific for CMV antigens. The study flagged 150 to 200 TCR beta chains as cytomegalovirus-associated. Several V segments, TRBV6-2 and TRBV6-3 among them, could not be told apart and were dropped. The sole available immune exposure information was CMV serostatus.

Vbeta (60) and Jbeta (13) primers were used in the PCR. The data were produced by immunoSEQ multiplex PCR, yet TCRdb's version contains in-frame clones alone and is incomplete. The repertoire includes about 89,000 clones, around 10% of them detected once, and approximately 5.1% sits in the top ten. The gene calls are TRBV28 and TRBJ2-7, with TRBD1 identical over 8 bases. This receptor was identified in a middle-aged man in good health and CMV-seropositive. The sequencing input was PBMCs. CDR3 protein: CASSLDRDRTSYEQYF. The CDR3 region has the DNA TGTGCCAGCAGTTTGGACCGGGACAGGACCTCCTACGAGCAGTACTTC.